These T cell receptor beta chains were read from a single sample in a study of cytomegalovirus exposure and HLA in healthy donors. Libraries were prepared by immunoSEQ multiplex PCR; TCRdb keeps only in-frame clonotypes and omits some of them. The table includes 90,000 to 120,000 clones, roughly four fifths detected once. Sequenced input: PBMCs. Receptor source: a man between 18 and 35 years old in good health and CMV-seronegative. CDR3s include the opening cysteine and the closing phenylalanine or tryptophan. The D gene is left open where the match is weak. For some rows the clone size is stated as once, few or many, or as a class when expanded; others skip it.

cdr3_aa,cdr3_nt,j_call,clone_size,d_call,v_call
CASSQDPPGASGGANEQFF,TGCGCCAGCAGCCAAGACCCACCCGGGGCTAGCGGGGGGGCCAATGAGCAGTTCTTC,TRBJ2-1,NA,TRBD2,TRBV4-3
CASTRPTDTEQFF,TGTGCCAGCACCCGACCCACCGACACTGAGCAGTTCTTC,TRBJ2-1,NA,NA,TRBV2
CASRLEQGMNTEAFF,TGTGCCAGCAGATTAGAACAGGGAATGAACACTGAAGCTTTCTTT,TRBJ1-1,NA,NA,TRBV6-6
CASSQADRGLGTEAFF,TGCGCCAGCAGCCAAGCGGACAGGGGGCTAGGTACTGAAGCTTTCTTT,TRBJ1-1,NA,TRBD1,TRBV4-1
CAIRTDRAYEQYF,TGTGCCATCCGAACGGACAGGGCATACGAGCAGTACTTC,TRBJ2-7,NA,TRBD1,TRBV10-3
CASSVAGGTLTEKGYTF,TGTGCCAGCAGCGTAGCGGGGGGGACACTTACGGAGAAGGGCTACACCTTC,TRBJ1-2,few,NA,TRBV9
CASSLSHTSYEQYF,TGCGCCAGCAGCTTGAGTCACACCTCCTACGAGCAGTACTTC,TRBJ2-7,few,NA,TRBV5-1
CASTTGGAGYNEQFF,TGCGCCAGCACGACCGGGGGGGCCGGTTACAATGAGCAGTTCTTC,TRBJ2-1,NA,TRBD2,TRBV5-1
CASSPVGQGFGYTF,TGTGCCAGCTCACCGGTCGGACAGGGCTTTGGCTACACCTTC,TRBJ1-2,NA,TRBD1,TRBV18
CASSAGGRDYPLHF,TGTGCCAGCAGCGCCGGGGGGCGCGATTATCCCCTCCACTTT,TRBJ1-6,NA,NA,TRBV6-1
CASSARLPTDYEQYF,TGTGCCAGCAGTGCCCGCCTACCAACTGATTACGAGCAGTACTTC,TRBJ2-7,NA,NA,TRBV6-1
CASSIGSSGANVLTF,TGTGCCAGTAGTATAGGGAGCTCTGGGGCCAACGTCCTGACTTTC,TRBJ2-6,NA,NA,TRBV19
CASSIEAWETQYF,TGTGCCAGTAGTATAGAGGCTTGGGAGACCCAGTACTTC,TRBJ2-5,NA,NA,TRBV19
CASQVAGRESSPLHF,TGTGCCAGTCAGGTGGCAGGGAGGGAGAGCTCACCCCTCCACTTT,TRBJ1-6,NA,NA,TRBV19
CASSPTGVGEKLFF,TGTGCCAGCAGTCCTACAGGGGTAGGAGAAAAACTGTTTTTT,TRBJ1-4,once,TRBD1,TRBV7-8
CASSSTLGELFF,TGTGCCAGCAGCTCTACCCTTGGGGAGCTGTTTTTT,TRBJ2-2,NA,NA,TRBV7-2
CASSKDTANYGYTF,TGCGCCAGCAGCAAGGACACAGCTAACTATGGCTACACCTTC,TRBJ1-2,NA,NA,TRBV5-1
CSVLWGAYEQYF,TGCAGCGTCCTTTGGGGGGCCTACGAGCAGTACTTC,TRBJ2-7,NA,NA,TRBV29-1
CASSLEGRQGGATNEKLFF,TGTGCCAGCAGCTTAGAAGGCCGTCAAGGGGGAGCAACTAATGAAAAACTGTTTTTT,TRBJ1-4,once,NA,TRBV11-3
CASPGTGYDEQYF,TGCGCCAGTCCTGGGACAGGGTACGACGAGCAGTACTTC,TRBJ2-7,NA,TRBD1,TRBV10-1
CASSPRGGTEAFF,TGTGCCAGCAGCCCTAGAGGGGGAACTGAAGCTTTCTTT,TRBJ1-1,NA,NA,TRBV13
CASSQDLRGWNEQFF,TGCGCCAGCAGCCAAGATCTTAGAGGGTGGAATGAGCAGTTCTTC,TRBJ2-1,once,NA,TRBV4-1
CASSLRRGQGAGQPQHF,TGTGCCAGCAGCTTGCGTCGGGGACAGGGGGCTGGTCAGCCCCAGCATTTT,TRBJ1-5,NA,TRBD1,TRBV5-4
CASKQAEKLFF,TGTGCCAGCAAACAGGCGGAAAAACTGTTTTTT,TRBJ1-4,NA,NA,TRBV6-5
CAIRSNIGEGETQYF,TGTGCCATCAGATCTAATATAGGGGAGGGAGAGACCCAGTACTTC,TRBJ2-5,NA,TRBD2,TRBV10-3
CASSAGPRQGAEAFF,TGCGCCAGCAGCGCCGGACCCCGACAGGGGGCTGAAGCTTTCTTT,TRBJ1-1,NA,TRBD1,TRBV5-1
CSVEDNRQPETQYF,TGCAGCGTTGAAGATAACAGACAACCAGAGACCCAGTACTTC,TRBJ2-5,NA,NA,TRBV29-1
CASSETGGGGETQYF,TGTGCCAGCAGTGAAACAGGGGGCGGTGGAGAGACCCAGTACTTC,TRBJ2-5,NA,TRBD1,TRBV7-7
CASSRTGGNYNSPLHF,TGTGCCAGCAGCAGAACAGGGGGAAACTATAATTCACCCCTCCACTTT,TRBJ1-6,NA,TRBD1,TRBV5-4
CASARDSAMNTEAFF,TGTGCCAGCGCGAGGGACAGTGCAATGAACACTGAAGCTTTCTTT,TRBJ1-1,many,TRBD1,TRBV6-5
CASSPGQTTDTQYF,TGTGCCAGCAGCCCAGGACAGACTACAGATACGCAGTATTTT,TRBJ2-3,NA,NA,TRBV11-3
CASSSSEGSEAFF,TGTGCCAGCAGCTCGTCCGAGGGCTCTGAAGCTTTCTTT,TRBJ1-1,NA,NA,TRBV7-3
CASSRQEEAFF,TGTGCCAGCAGCCGACAGGAGGAAGCTTTCTTT,TRBJ1-1,NA,NA,TRBV5-4
CSVDQVGQGSNYGYTF,TGCAGCGTTGATCAGGTCGGACAGGGGTCTAACTATGGCTACACCTTC,TRBJ1-2,NA,TRBD1,TRBV29-1
CASSLYLQGGNTIYF,TGTGCCAGCAGCTTATATCTACAGGGAGGAAACACCATATATTTT,TRBJ1-3,NA,NA,TRBV13
CASSLGGWSDNEQFF,TGTGCCAGCAGCTTGGGAGGGTGGTCTGACAATGAGCAGTTCTTC,TRBJ2-1,once,TRBD2,TRBV7-9